The next 8 T cell receptor beta chains were all read from a single sample in a study of blood T cell repertoires in COVID-19. Clones were sequenced by immunoSEQ multiplex PCR, and TCRdb holds only the in-frame ones, with some missing. This table holds approximately 180,000 clones, 70% to 90% found once. Sequenced sample: peripheral blood. The origin of the receptors is a person aged 65-85 years with COVID-19, enrolled during active disease.

This chain links TRBV5-4 with TRBJ1-4, with D perhaps matching TRBD1 (6 bases). Germline CDR1 SGHNT, CDR2 YYREEE (reference sequence). Trimming removed 4 bases at V and 8 bases at J, with 18 bases between. This CDR3 contains 15 residues. CDR3 amino acids: CASSNTGFINEKLFF. The CDR3 region has the DNA TGTGCCAGCAGCAATACAGGGTTTATCAACGAAAAACTGTTTTTT.

V gene TRBV4-3 combines with J gene TRBJ2-5, with a weak D call TRBD1 (5 bases). This CDR3 contains 15 residues. In germline, CDR1 is LGHNA, CDR2 YSLEER. Trimming shortened V by 1 base and J by 4 bases, and 13 bases separated the two germline ends. CDR3 region: CASSQVATGVETQYF. The CDR3 coding sequence is TGCGCCAGCAGCCAAGTTGCTACAGGCGTAGAGACCCAGTACTTC.

This chain joins TRBV18 and TRBJ2-3, with 14 bases identical to TRBD2. The CDR3 loop spans 19 amino acids. V trimming: 3 bases; J trimming: 1 base; junction bases outside the gene matches: 9. Germline CDR1 KGHSH, CDR2 LQKENI. The CDR3 loop reads CASSPLTSGGAAGTDTQYF. In nucleotides, the CDR3 is TGTGCCAGCTCACCGTTGACTAGCGGGGGGGCAGCGGGCACAGATACGCAGTATTTT.

The chain employs TRBV20-1 and TRBJ2-5; D is possibly TRBD2 (6 bases). Germline CDR1 reads DFQATT; CDR2 reads SNEGSKA (reference sequence). V lost 5 bases and J 4 bases, leaving 11 bases between the germline ends. This CDR3 has 12 residues. The CDR3 DNA is TGCAGTGCTGGTGGAGGGCGAGAGACCCAGTACTTC. It specifies CSAGGGRETQYF.

The gene calls are TRBV13 and TRBJ1-1; D may be TRBD1 (5 bases). Trimming stripped 0 bases from V and 0 bases from J, with 8 bases between. This CDR3 comprises 15 residues. CDR1 PRHDT and CDR2 FYEKMQ come from the germline V gene (reference sequence). The CDR3 DNA reads TGTGCCAGCAGCTTAGGGGGGCCGTTGAACACTGAAGCTTTCTTT. Its protein is CASSLGGPLNTEAFF.

CDR3 nucleotides: TGTGCCAGACGCGCCCGGGGGAACACTGAAGCTTTCTTT. It translates to CARRARGNTEAFF. This sequence joins TRBV7-8 and TRBJ1-1; D is ambiguous. The V end was cut by 9 bases, the J end by 1 base, with 12 bases between. CDR3 length equals 13 residues. Germline V lookup: CDR1 SGHVS, CDR2 FQNEAQ.

The V gene is TRBV12-5, the J gene TRBJ1-2, with D possibly TRBD1 on 5 matching bases. V gave up 6 bases and J gave up 0 bases, with 14 bases separating them. The germline CDR1 and CDR2 sequences are LGHNT and FRNRAP. This CDR3 is 15 amino acids long. CDR3 sequence: CASGIGDLANYGYTF. The CDR3 DNA reads TGTGCTAGTGGGATTGGGGACTTAGCTAACTATGGCTACACCTTC.

V gene TRBV5-4 combines with J gene TRBJ2-5, with D possibly TRBD1 on 5 matching bases. This CDR3 comprises 13 residues. The V and J ends lost 5 bases and 5 bases respectively, with 13 bases between them. Germline V gene data show CDR1 as SGHNT and CDR2 as YYREEE (reference sequence). CDR3 loop: CASSNQGAETQYF. The CDR3 DNA sequence: TGTGCCAGCAGTAACCAGGGCGCGGAGACCCAGTACTTC.